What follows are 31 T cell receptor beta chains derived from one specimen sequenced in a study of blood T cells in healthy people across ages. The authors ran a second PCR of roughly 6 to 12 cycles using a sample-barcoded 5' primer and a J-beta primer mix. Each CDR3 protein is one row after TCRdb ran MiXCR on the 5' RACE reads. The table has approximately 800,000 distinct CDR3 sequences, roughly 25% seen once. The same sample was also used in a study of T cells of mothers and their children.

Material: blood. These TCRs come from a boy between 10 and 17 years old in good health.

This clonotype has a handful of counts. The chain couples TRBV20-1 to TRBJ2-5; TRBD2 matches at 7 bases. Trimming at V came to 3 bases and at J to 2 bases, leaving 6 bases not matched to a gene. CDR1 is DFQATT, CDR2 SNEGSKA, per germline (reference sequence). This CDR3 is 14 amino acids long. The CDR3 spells CSARTSWKQETQYF. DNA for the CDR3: TGCAGTGCTAGGACTAGCTGGAAACAAGAGACCCAGTACTTC.

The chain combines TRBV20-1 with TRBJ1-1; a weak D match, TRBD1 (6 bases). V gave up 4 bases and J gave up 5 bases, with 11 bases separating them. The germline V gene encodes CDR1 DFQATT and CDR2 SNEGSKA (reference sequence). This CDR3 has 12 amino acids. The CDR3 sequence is CSATQGLTEAFF. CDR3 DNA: TGCAGTGCTACACAGGGTCTTACTGAAGCTTTCTTT.

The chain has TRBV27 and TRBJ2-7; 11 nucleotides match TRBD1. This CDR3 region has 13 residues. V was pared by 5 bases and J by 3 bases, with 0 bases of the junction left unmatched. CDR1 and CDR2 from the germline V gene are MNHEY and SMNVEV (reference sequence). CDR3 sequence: CASSGTGGYEQYF. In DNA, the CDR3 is TGTGCCAGCAGTGGGACAGGGGGCTACGAGCAGTACTTC.

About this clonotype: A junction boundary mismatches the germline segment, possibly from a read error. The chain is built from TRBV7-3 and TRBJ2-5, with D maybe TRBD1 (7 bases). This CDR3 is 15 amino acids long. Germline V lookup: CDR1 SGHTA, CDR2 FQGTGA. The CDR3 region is CAGSLGQGGDETQYF. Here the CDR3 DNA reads TGTGCCGGCAGCTTAGGCCAGGGGGGTGACGAGACCCAGTACTTC.

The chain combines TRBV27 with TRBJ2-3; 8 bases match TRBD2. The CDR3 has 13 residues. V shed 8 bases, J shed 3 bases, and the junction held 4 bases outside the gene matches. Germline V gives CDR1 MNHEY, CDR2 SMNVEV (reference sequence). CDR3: CASGRGETDTQYF. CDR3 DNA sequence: TGTGCCAGCGGGCGGGGGGAAACAGATACGCAGTATTTT.

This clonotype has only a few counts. Here the CDR3 reads CASSLMAPPGLAGAGEQFF. CDR3 sequence (DNA): TGTGCCAGCAGCTTAATGGCCCCGCCGGGACTAGCGGGAGCGGGGGAGCAGTTCTTC. This rearrangement joins TRBV7-2 to TRBJ2-1; 14 nucleotides align to TRBD2. CDR3 size: 19 residues. Germline CDR1 is SGHTA and CDR2 is FQGNSA. V shed 2 bases and J 10 bases; nucleotides not matched to a gene: 16.

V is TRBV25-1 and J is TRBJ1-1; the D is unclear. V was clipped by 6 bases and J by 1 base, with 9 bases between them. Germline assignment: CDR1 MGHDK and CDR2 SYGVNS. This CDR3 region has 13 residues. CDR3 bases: TGTGCCAGCAGGCCCCGGGGGAACACTGAAGCTTTCTTT. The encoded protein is CASRPRGNTEAFF.

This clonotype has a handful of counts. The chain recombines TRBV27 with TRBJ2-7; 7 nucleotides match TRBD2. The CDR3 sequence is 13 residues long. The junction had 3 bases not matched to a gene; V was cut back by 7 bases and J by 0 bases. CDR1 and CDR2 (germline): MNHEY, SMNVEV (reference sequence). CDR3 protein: CASMGGTSYEQYF. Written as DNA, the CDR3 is TGTGCCAGCATGGGGGGGACCTCCTACGAGCAGTACTTC.

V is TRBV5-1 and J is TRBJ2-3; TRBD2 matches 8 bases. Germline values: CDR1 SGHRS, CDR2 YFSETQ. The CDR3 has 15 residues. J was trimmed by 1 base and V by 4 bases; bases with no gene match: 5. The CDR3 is CASSGLARGTDTQYF. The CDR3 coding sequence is TGCGCCAGCAGCGGACTAGCAAGGGGCACAGATACGCAGTATTTT.

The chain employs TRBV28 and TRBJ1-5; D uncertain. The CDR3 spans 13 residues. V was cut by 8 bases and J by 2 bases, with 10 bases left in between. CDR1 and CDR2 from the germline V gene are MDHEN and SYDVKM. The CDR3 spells CASVWQGNQPQHF. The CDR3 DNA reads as TGTGCCAGCGTATGGCAGGGCAATCAGCCCCAGCATTTT. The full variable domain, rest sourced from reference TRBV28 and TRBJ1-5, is DVKVTQSSRYLVKRTGEKVFLECVQDMDHENMFWYRQDPGLGLRLIYFSYDVKMKEKGDIPEGYSVSREKKERFSLILESASTNQTSMYLCASVWQGNQPQHFGDGTRLSIL.

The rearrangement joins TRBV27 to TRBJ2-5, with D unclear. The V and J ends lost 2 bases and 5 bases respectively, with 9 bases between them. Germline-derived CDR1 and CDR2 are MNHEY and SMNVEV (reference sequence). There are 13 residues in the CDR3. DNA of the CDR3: TGTGCCAGCAGTTTAGGGTCGTGGGAGACCCAGTACTTC. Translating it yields CASSLGSWETQYF.

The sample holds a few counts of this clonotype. The CDR3 reads CASSHSRGAFF. For the CDR3, the DNA is TGTGCCAGCAGCCATAGTAGGGGGGCTTTCTTT. The chain has TRBV28 and TRBJ1-1, with a possible D match to TRBD1 (6 bases). This CDR3 spans 11 amino acids. The germline V and J ends were trimmed by 6 bases and 11 bases, with 13 bases remaining between them. The germline gives CDR1 MDHEN, CDR2 SYDVKM.

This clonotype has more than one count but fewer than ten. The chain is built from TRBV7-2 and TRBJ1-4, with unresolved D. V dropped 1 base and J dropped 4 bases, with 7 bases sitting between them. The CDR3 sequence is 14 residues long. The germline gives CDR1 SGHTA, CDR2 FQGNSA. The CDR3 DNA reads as TGTGCCAGCAGCTTAGGGGATTTTAATGAAAAACTGTTTTTT. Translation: CASSLGDFNEKLFF.

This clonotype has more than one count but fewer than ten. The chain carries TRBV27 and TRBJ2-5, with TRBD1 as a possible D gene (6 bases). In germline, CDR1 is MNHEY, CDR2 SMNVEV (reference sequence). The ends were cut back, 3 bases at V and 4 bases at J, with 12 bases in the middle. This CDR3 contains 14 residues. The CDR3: CASSFSTGSETQYF. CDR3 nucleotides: TGTGCCAGCAGTTTTTCAACAGGGTCAGAGACCCAGTACTTC.

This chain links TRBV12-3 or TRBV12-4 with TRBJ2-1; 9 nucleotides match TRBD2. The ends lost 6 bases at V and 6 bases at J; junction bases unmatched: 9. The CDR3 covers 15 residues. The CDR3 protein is CASRINSGSRNEQFF. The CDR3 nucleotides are TGTGCCAGCAGAATAAATAGCGGGAGTCGCAATGAGCAGTTCTTC.

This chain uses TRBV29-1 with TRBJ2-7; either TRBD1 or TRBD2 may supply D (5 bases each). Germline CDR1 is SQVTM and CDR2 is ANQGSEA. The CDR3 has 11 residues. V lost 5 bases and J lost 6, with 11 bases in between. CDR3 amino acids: CSVQVGREQYF. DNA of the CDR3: TGCAGCGTTCAGGTGGGACGCGAGCAGTACTTC.

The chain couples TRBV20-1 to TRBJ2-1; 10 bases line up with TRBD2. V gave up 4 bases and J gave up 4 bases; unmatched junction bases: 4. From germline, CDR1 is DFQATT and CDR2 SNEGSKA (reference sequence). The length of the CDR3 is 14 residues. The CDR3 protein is CSATRTSGYNEQFF. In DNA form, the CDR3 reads TGCAGTGCTACAAGGACTAGCGGATACAATGAGCAGTTCTTC.

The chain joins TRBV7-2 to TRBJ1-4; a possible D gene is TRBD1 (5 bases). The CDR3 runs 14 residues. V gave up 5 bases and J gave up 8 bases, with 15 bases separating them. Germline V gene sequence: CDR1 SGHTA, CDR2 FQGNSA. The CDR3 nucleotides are TGTGCCAGCAGCCCCAATTTGGGGCTCGAAAAACTGTTTTTT. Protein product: CASSPNLGLEKLFF.

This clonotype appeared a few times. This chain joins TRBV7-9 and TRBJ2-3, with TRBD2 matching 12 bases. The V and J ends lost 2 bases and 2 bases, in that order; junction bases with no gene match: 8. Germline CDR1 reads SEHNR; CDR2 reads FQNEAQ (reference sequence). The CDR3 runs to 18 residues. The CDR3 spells CASSLPPRLAGDTDTQYF. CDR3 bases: TGTGCCAGCAGCTTACCTCCCCGACTAGCGGGGGACACAGATACGCAGTATTTT.

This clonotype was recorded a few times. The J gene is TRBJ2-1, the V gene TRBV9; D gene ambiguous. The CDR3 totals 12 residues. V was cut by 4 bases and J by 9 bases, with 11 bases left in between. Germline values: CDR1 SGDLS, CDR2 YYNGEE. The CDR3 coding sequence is TGTGCCAGCAGCATCCGTTCGGGTGAGCAGTTCTTC. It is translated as CASSIRSGEQFF.

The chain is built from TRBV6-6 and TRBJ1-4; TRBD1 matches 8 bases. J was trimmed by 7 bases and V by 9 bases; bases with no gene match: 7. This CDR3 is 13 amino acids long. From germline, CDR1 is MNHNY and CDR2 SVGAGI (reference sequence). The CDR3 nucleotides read TGTGCCAGTCACGGGACAGGTAGTGAAAAACTGTTTTTT. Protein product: CASHGTGSEKLFF.

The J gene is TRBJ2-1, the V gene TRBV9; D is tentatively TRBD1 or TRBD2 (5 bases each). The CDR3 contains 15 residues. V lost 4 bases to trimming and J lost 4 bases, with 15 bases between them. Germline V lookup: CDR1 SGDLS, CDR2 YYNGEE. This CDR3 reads CASSTEGGAYNEQFF. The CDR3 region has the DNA TGTGCCAGCAGCACCGAGGGTGGGGCTTACAATGAGCAGTTCTTC.

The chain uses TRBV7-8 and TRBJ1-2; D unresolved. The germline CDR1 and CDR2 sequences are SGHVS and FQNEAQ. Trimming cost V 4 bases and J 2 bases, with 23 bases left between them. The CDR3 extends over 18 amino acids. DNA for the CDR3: TGTGCCAGCAGCTCGCCTTGGGCCGACGACGGGGTGAACTATGGCTACACCTTC. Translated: CASSSPWADDGVNYGYTF.

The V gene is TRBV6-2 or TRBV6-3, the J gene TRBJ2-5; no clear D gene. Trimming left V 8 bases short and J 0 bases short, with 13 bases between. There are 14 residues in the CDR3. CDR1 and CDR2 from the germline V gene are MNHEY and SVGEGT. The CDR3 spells CASGSAQYQETQYF. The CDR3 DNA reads TGTGCCAGCGGATCAGCACAGTACCAAGAGACCCAGTACTTC.

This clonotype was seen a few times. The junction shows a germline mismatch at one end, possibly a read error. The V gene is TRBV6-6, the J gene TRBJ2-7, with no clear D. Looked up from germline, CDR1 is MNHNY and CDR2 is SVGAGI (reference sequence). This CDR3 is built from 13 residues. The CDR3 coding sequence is TGTGCCAGCAGTTACGCTCCGGGCTACGAGCAGCACTTC. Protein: CASSYAPGYEQHF.

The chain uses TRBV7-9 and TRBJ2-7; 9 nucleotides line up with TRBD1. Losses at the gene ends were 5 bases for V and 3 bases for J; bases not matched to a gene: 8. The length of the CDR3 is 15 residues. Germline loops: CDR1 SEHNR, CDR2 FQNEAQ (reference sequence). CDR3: CASSAPGQGIYEQYF. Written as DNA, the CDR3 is TGTGCCAGCAGCGCACCGGGACAGGGCATCTACGAGCAGTACTTC.

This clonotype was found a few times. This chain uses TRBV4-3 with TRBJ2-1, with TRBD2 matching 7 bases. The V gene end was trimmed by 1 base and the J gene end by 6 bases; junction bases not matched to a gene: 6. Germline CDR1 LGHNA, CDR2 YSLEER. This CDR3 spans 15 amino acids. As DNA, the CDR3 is TGCGCCAGCAGCCAAGGCACAGCGGGGAGCAATGAGCAGTTCTTC. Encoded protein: CASSQGTAGSNEQFF.

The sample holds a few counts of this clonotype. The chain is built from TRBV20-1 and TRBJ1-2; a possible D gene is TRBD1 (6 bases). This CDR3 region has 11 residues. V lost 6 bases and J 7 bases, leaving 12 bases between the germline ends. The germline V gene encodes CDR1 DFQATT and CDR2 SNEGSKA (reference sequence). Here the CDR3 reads CSADRTPGYTF. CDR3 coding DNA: TGCAGTGCCGACAGGACCCCTGGCTACACCTTC.

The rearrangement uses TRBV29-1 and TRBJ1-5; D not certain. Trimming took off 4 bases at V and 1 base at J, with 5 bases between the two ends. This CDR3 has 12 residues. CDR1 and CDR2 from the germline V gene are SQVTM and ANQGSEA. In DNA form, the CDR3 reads TGCAGCGTTGCGGACAGCAATCAGCCCCAGCATTTT. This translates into CSVADSNQPQHF.

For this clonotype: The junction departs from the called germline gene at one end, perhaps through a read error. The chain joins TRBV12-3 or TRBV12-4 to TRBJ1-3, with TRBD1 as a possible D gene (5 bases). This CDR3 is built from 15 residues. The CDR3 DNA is TGTGCCAGCAGCCCAATGCAGGGCTACGGAAACACCACATATTTT. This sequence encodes CASSPMQGYGNTTYF.

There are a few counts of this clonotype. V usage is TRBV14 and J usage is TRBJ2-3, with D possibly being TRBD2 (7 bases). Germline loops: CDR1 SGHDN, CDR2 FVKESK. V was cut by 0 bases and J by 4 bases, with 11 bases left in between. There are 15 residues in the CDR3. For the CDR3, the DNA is TGTGCCAGCAGCCAAGATGTCGGGGGGCCAGATACGCAGTATTTT. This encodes CASSQDVGGPDTQYF.